Listed here is a single TCR beta chain. These data are taken from a study of blood T cell repertoires in COVID-19. Study summary: The United States, Italy and Spain provided the acute and convalescent COVID-19 samples. T cells, B-cell-depleted T cells, or PBMCs provided the cDNA or gDNA that served as material.

The CDR3 contains 16 residues. Germline V gene lookup returns CDR1 SGHRS and CDR2 YFSETQ. After removal of 0 bases from V and 6 bases from J, the junction contained 6 bases not matched to a gene. Under the authors' procedure: The authors estimated nucleated cell counts from reference gene primer amplification. Only in-frame clones appear in the TCRdb table, and some are missing; sequencing was by immunoSEQ multiplex PCR. The D gene and trimming were derived from the DNA, and the V and J assignments and clone size from that table. The data hold 62,000 or so clones, with 80% to 90% observed a single time.

The material sequenced was peripheral blood. The source is a woman between 55 and 75 years old with acute or convalescent COVID-19. V and J are TRBV5-1 and TRBJ2-2; 9 bases line up with TRBD2. CDR3 DNA sequence: TGCGCCAGCAGCTTGGGATTTAGCGGGAGCCCCGGGGAGCTGTTTTTT. Translation gives CASSLGFSGSPGELFF.